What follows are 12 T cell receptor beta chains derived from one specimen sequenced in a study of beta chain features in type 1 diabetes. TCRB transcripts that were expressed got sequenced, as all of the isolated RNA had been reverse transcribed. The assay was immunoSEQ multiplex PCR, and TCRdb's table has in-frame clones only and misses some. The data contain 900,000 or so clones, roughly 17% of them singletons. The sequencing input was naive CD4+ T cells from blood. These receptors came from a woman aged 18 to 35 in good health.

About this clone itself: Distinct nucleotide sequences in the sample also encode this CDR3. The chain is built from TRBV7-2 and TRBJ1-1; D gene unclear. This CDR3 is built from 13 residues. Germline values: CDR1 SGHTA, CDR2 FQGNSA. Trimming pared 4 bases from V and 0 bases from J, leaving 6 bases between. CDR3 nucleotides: TGTGCCAGCAGCTGGCGGGTGAACACTGAAGCTTTCTTT. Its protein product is CASSWRVNTEAFF.

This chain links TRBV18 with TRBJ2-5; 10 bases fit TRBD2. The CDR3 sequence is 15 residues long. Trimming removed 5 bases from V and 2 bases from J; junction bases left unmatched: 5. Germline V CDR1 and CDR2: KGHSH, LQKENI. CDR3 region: CASSEEAGGQETQYF. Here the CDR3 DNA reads TGTGCCAGCTCAGAAGAAGCGGGAGGGCAAGAGACCCAGTACTTC.

Here the CDR3 DNA reads TGTGCCAGCAGTTACCAGGGGTGGGTGGCAGATACGCAGTATTTT. The encoded protein is CASSYQGWVADTQYF. The chain is built from TRBV6-5 and TRBJ2-3; maybe TRBD1 (6 bases). This CDR3 is 15 amino acids long. Trimming pared 2 bases from V and 4 bases from J, leaving 13 bases between. CDR1 and CDR2 from the germline V gene are MNHEY and SVGAGI.

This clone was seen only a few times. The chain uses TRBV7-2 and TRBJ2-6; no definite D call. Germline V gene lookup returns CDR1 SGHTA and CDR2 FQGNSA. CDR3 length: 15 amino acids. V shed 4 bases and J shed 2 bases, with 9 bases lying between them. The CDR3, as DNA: TGTGCCAGCAGCTACATGGGCCCTGGGGCCAACGTCCTGACTTTC. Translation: CASSYMGPGANVLTF.

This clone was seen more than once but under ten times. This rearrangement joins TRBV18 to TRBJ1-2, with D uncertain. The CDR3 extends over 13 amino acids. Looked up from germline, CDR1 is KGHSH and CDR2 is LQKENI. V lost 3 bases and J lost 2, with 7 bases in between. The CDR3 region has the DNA TGTGCCAGCTCACCGGAAGGGAACTATGGCTACACCTTC. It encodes CASSPEGNYGYTF.

CDR3 sequence: CASSMAAGSTDTQYF. CDR3 sequence (DNA): TGTGCCAGTAGTATGGCCGCGGGAAGCACAGATACGCAGTATTTT. The genes are TRBV19 and TRBJ2-3, with D possibly TRBD2 on 6 matching bases. The CDR3 length is 15 residues. Germline loops: CDR1 LNHDA, CDR2 SQIVND (reference sequence). Deletions cut 3 bases from V and 0 bases from J, with 10 bases between.

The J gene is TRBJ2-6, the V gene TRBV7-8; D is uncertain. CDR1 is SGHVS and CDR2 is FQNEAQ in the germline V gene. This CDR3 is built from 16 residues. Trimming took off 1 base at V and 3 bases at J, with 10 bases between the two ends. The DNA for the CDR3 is TGTGCCAGCAGCTTAGGTGGACGTTTTGGGGCCAACGTCCTGACTTTC. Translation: CASSLGGRFGANVLTF.

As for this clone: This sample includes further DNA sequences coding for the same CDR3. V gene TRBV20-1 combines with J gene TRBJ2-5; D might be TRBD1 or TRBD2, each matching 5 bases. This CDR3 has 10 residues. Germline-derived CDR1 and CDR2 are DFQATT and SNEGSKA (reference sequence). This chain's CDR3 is CSARDETQYF. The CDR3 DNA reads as TGCAGCGCCAGGGACGAGACCCAGTACTTC.

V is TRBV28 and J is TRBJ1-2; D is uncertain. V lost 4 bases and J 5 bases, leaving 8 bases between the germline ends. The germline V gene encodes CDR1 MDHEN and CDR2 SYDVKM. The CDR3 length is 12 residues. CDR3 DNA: TGTGCCAGCAGTTCACCAACTTATGGCTACACCTTC. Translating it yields CASSSPTYGYTF.

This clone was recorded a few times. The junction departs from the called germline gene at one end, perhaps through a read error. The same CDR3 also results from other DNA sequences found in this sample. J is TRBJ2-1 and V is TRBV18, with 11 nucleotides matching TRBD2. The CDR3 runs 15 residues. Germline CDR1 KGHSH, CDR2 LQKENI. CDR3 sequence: CASSPLAGVYNEQFF. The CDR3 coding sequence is TGTGCCAGCTCCCCACTAGCGGGGGTTTACAATGAGCAGTTCTTC.

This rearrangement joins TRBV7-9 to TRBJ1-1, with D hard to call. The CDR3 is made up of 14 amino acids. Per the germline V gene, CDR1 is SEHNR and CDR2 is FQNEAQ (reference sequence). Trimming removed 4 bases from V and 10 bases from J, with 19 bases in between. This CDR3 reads CASSSTRHTERAFF. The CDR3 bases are TGTGCCAGCAGCTCCACCAGGCACACTGAACGAGCTTTCTTT.

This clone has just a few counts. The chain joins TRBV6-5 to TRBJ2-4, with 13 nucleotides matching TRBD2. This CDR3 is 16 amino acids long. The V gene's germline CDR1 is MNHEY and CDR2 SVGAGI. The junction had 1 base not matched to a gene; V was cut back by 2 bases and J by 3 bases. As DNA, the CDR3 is TGTGCCAGCAGTTACGGACTAGCGGGAGTCAAAAACATTCAGTACTTC. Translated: CASSYGLAGVKNIQYF.